These T cell receptor beta chains were read from a single sample in a study of T cell responses to AZD1222 COVID-19 vaccine. Profiling relied on immunoSEQ multiplex PCR, and the TCRdb table lists in-frame clones only, not all of them. In the table there are about 140,000 clones, around 93% of which are singletons. The sample was peripheral blood, taken on day 0 of AZD1222 vaccination. The receptors derive from an adult in good health. The CDR3 runs from the conserved cysteine through the conserved F or W. The D gene is left open where the match is weak. Clone size is stated in some rows and not others, as once, few, many or a class when expanded.

v_gene,d_gene,j_gene,abundance,CDR3aa,CDR3nt
TRBV5-4,-,TRBJ1-2,-,CASSQDGDGYTF,TGTGCCAGCAGCCAGGACGGCGATGGCTACACCTTC
TRBV7-3,-,TRBJ1-1,-,CASSYGDSTEAFF,TGTGCCAGCAGTTATGGGGATAGCACTGAAGCTTTCTTT
TRBV7-2,-,TRBJ1-5,-,CASRETVNQPQHF,TGTGCCAGCAGGGAGACGGTCAATCAGCCCCAGCATTTT
TRBV7-9,-,TRBJ2-7,-,CASSSLPGTREQYF,TGTGCCAGCAGCTCTCTCCCAGGGACGCGCGAGCAGTACTTC
TRBV7-6,TRBD1,TRBJ2-5,-,CASSLGQYQETQYF,TGTGCCAGCAGCTTGGGACAGTACCAAGAGACCCAGTACTTC
TRBV4-1,TRBD1,TRBJ1-1,-,CASSPGTGKSAEAFF,TGCGCCAGCAGCCCCGGGACAGGGAAGAGCGCTGAAGCTTTCTTT
TRBV5-1,-,TRBJ1-2,-,CASSPQPTNYGYTF,TGCGCCAGCAGCCCGCAACCTACTAACTATGGCTACACCTTC
TRBV7-6,-,TRBJ2-2,-,CATTRRRLAGPTGELFF,TGTGCCACTACCCGGAGGCGCCTGGCCGGACCGACCGGGGAGCTGTTTTTT
TRBV7-9,-,TRBJ2-5,-,CASSSAPSLVAVRETQYF,TGTGCCAGCAGCTCAGCCCCTTCGTTGGTAGCGGTAAGAGAGACCCAGTACTTC
TRBV9,-,TRBJ2-2,once,CASSVLATNTGELFF,TGTGCCAGCAGCGTATTAGCTACGAACACCGGGGAGCTGTTTTTT
TRBV6-6,-,TRBJ1-4,-,CASSLKLVLGTRAHSNEKLFF,TGTGCCAGCAGCCTCAAGTTAGTGCTGGGAACGAGAGCCCACTCCAATGAAAAACTGTTTTTT
TRBV19,TRBD2,TRBJ2-2,-,CASRTWREGTGELFF,TGTGCCAGTAGAACATGGCGGGAGGGCACCGGGGAGCTGTTTTTT
TRBV7-9,-,TRBJ1-1,-,CASSFGQLYTEAFF,TGTGCCAGCAGTTTCGGACAGCTTTACACTGAAGCTTTCTTT
TRBV5-4,TRBD2,TRBJ2-7,-,CASSLREASLYEQYF,TGTGCCAGCAGCTTGCGGGAGGCCTCCCTCTACGAGCAGTACTTC
TRBV12-3/TRBV12-4,-,TRBJ1-1,-,CASSHGTTEAFF,TGTGCCAGCAGTCATGGGACAACTGAAGCTTTCTTT
TRBV5-1,-,TRBJ1-6,once,CASRPTAGVSPLHF,TGCGCCAGCAGGCCGACAGCGGGGGTTTCACCCCTCCACTTT
TRBV4-2,TRBD2,TRBJ2-1,-,CASSQLAGGRGNEQFF,TGTGCCAGCAGCCAACTAGCGGGAGGGAGGGGCAATGAGCAGTTCTTC
TRBV11-2,-,TRBJ2-3,-,CASSSYLQGEGDTQYF,TGTGCCAGCAGCTCCTATCTACAGGGGGAGGGAGATACGCAGTATTTT
TRBV6-5,TRBD1,TRBJ1-2,-,CASSSRGWNGYTF,TGTGCCAGCAGCTCCAGGGGGTGGAATGGCTACACCTTC
TRBV9,-,TRBJ2-7,-,CASSVAPGYEQYF,TGTGCCAGCAGCGTAGCCCCCGGCTACGAGCAGTACTTC
TRBV5-1,-,TRBJ2-3,once,CASSLWGQVTDTQYF,TGCGCCAGCAGCTTGTGGGGACAAGTCACAGATACGCAGTATTTT
TRBV9,-,TRBJ1-2,once,CASSVGARLAGYTF,TGTGCCAGCAGCGTTGGGGCCCGTTTGGCGGGCTACACCTTC
TRBV19,-,TRBJ1-2,-,CASSIRGAGYTF,TGTGCCAGTAGTATTAGAGGAGCCGGCTACACCTTC
TRBV5-4,-,TRBJ1-1,-,CASSSAVSGRMDEAFF,TGTGCCAGCAGCTCCGCCGTAAGTGGGCGTATGGATGAAGCTTTCTTT